This T cell receptor beta chain was recovered during a study of blood T cell repertoires in COVID-19. There are 14 residues in the CDR3. V was clipped by 1 base and J by 5 bases, with 9 bases between them. Germline V lookup: CDR1 SGHRS, CDR2 YFSETQ. The table came from immunoSEQ multiplex PCR; TCRdb's copy has only in-frame clones and leaves some out. The repertoire holds about 110,000 clones, with about 90% as singletons. The sequence came from a woman aged 45-59 years with active or convalescent COVID-19. Material: peripheral blood. The chain employs TRBV5-1 and TRBJ2-2; a weak D match, TRBD1 (7 bases). The CDR3 nucleotides are TGCGCCAGCAGCTTGCAGGGGGGTACCGGGGAGCTGTTTTTT. Protein sequence: CASSLQGGTGELFF. Supplemented by reference TRBV5-1 and TRBJ2-2, the full variable domain reads KAGVTQTPRYLIKTRGQQVTLSCSPISGHRSVSWYQQTPGQGLQFLFEYFSETQRNKGNFPGRFSGRQFSNSRSEMNVSTLELGDSALYLCASSLQGGTGELFFGEGSRLTVL.